The clone carrying this T cell receptor beta chain came up a few times. The data were produced by immunoSEQ multiplex PCR, yet TCRdb's version contains in-frame clones alone and is incomplete. The table has about 350,000 clones, roughly 81% seen once. These data originate in a study of Ad26.COV2.S vaccination and SARS-CoV-2 variants. With 1 base removed from V and 5 bases from J, the gap between germline ends came to 3 bases. Germline V gene lookup returns CDR1 LGHDT and CDR2 YNNKEL (reference sequence). This CDR3 region has 13 residues. Treatment denoted: roughly 19 received Ad26.COV2.S at low or high dose, single or two shots; 5 received placebo; per-sample allocation not given. On day 63 after the first injection, vaccine and placebo recipients gave samples.

The chain has TRBV3-1 (or the pseudogene TRBV3-2) and TRBJ1-6, with no clear D. The specimen was peripheral blood, collected in a trial of Ad26.COV2.S vaccine versus placebo. This TCR was recovered from a person between 18 and 65 years old who received the Ad26.COV2.S COVID-19 vaccine or a placebo. CDR3 bases: TGTGCCAGCAGCCAAGTCCATAATTCACCCCTCCACTTT. Its protein is CASSQVHNSPLHF.